This TCR beta chain derives from a study of T cell repertoires in cytomegalovirus infection. Study context: CMV infection plus the matching HLA type was flagged by public TCR beta signatures.

CDR1 and CDR2 (germline): MNHNS, SASEGT. Trimming removed 6 bases at V and 2 bases at J, with 10 bases between. CDR3 length equals 13 residues. One entry per CDR3 protein, called by TCRdb with MiXCR from the reads. In the table there are around 130,000 distinct CDR3 sequences, about 24% of which are singletons. This clonotype appeared many times. Its cognate antigen is unknown. V usage is TRBV6-1 and J usage is TRBJ2-5; D gene uncertain. The sequence was collected from a human donor in good health (CMV status not recorded). Some clones in this sample may be carry-over from other donors' samples. Sequencing was carried out using PBMCs, sequenced either directly or after in vitro stimulation (not recorded which). The DNA of the CDR3 is TGTGCCAGCAGCGTCGGTACTCAAGAGACCCAGTACTTC. Protein product: CASSVGTQETQYF.